The rows below give T cell receptor beta chains drawn from one sample of a study of CD8+CD57+ T cells in acquired aplastic anemia. In TCRdb, the reads were re-called with MiXCR into one record per CDR3 protein. The table lists 450,000 to 550,000 distinct CDR3 sequences, 25% to 40% of them singletons. The material sequenced was sorted CD4+, CD8+, or CD8+CD57+ T cells (not recorded which) from PBMCs. Receptors originate from a human donor with aplastic anemia. Both conserved end residues are part of each CDR3. Each record gives: J gene, V gene, clone size, CDR3 length, D gene, CDR3 protein, CDR3 DNA. D genes are given only for firm matches. Size is stated for part of the rows, as once, few or many counts, or as a class when the clone is expanded.

>TRBJ1-2|TRBV2|few|12|.
CASSRTDHGYTF
TGTGCCAGCTCAAGGACGGACCATGGCTACACCTTC
>TRBJ1-2|TRBV6-1|many|12|.
CASSEARDGYTF
TGTGCCAGCAGTGAAGCGCGGGACGGCTACACCTTC
>TRBJ1-2|TRBV11-2|.|16|TRBD1
CASSLITTGMYYGYTF
TGTGCCAGCAGCTTAATCACGACAGGGATGTACTATGGCTACACCTTC
>TRBJ1-6|TRBV7-2|medium-sized|12|.
CASSTGLSPLHF
TGTGCCAGCAGTACCGGGCTCTCACCCCTCCACTTT
>TRBJ2-2|TRBV10-3|.|14|TRBD2
CAIMTSGNTGELFF
TGTGCCATTATGACTAGCGGGAACACCGGGGAGCTGTTTTTT
>TRBJ2-5|TRBV6-1|.|17|TRBD1
CASRKHQDRANQETQYF
TGTGCCAGCAGGAAACATCAGGACAGGGCAAATCAAGAGACCCAGTACTTC
>TRBJ2-7|TRBV5-1|few|14|TRBD1
CASSFGTENYEQYF
TGCGCCAGCAGCTTTGGGACAGAAAACTACGAGCAGTACTTC
>TRBJ2-7|TRBV6-1|few|15|.
CASSFAGPTSYEQYF
TGTGCCAGCAGCTTTGCGGGACCCACCTCCTACGAGCAGTACTTC
>TRBJ2-1|TRBV2|.|16|TRBD2
CASSHRTSGIGEEQFF
TGTGCCAGCAGTCATCGCACTAGCGGGATAGGTGAAGAGCAGTTCTTC
>TRBJ1-3|TRBV10-3|.|15|TRBD1
CASSRDRGLLNTIYF
TGTGCCAGCAGTCGGGACAGGGGGCTTTTAAACACCATATATTTT